This T cell receptor (beta chain) was recovered during a study of identifying expanded T cells in peripheral blood. Assay: immunoSEQ multiplex PCR; the TCRdb copy retains only in-frame clones and omits some. This sample carries 95,000 to 100,000 clones, roughly 89% of them seen once, and the ten largest clones take about 15%. This clone has a handful of counts. This sequence was found in a person aged 18 to 75 in good health. Input material: blood.

This CDR3 is CASSDTGFPNYGYTF. The CDR3 region has the DNA TGTGCCAGCAGCGATACAGGGTTCCCTAACTATGGCTACACCTTC. This chain uses TRBV7-9 with TRBJ1-2, with TRBD1 as a possible D gene (6 bases). Looked up from germline, CDR1 is SEHNR and CDR2 is FQNEAQ (reference sequence). This CDR3 has 15 amino acids. The V end lost 5 bases, the J end lost 0 bases, and 13 bases lay between the germline ends.